These 7 T cell receptor beta chains were all obtained from the same sample, sequenced in a study of cytomegalovirus exposure and HLA in healthy donors. The PCR contained 60 Vbeta and 13 Jbeta primers. Data came from immunoSEQ multiplex PCR; TCRdb stores just in-frame clones and leaves some out. The data show 100,000 or so clones, 70% to 80% seen once. Sequenced sample: PBMCs. The receptors derive from a man between 40 and 49 years old in good health and CMV-seronegative.

The chain recombines TRBV28 with TRBJ1-1, with 8 bases lining up with TRBD1. This CDR3 spans 13 amino acids. J gave up 10 bases and V 4 bases, and 8 bases lay outside the gene matches. Per the germline V gene, CDR1 is MDHEN and CDR2 is SYDVKM. CDR3 amino acids: CASSSQGARAAFF. The CDR3 DNA reads as TGTGCCAGCAGTTCTCAGGGGGCGCGAGCAGCTTTCTTT.

The rearrangement joins TRBV10-2 to TRBJ2-7; 8 positions match TRBD1. Germline V CDR1 and CDR2: WSHSY, SAAADI. The CDR3 spans 15 residues. With 6 bases clipped from V and 5 bases from J, the junction kept 12 bases outside the gene matches. For the CDR3, the DNA is TGCGCCAGCAGCGAGAGACAGGGGCCCTGGGACGAGCAGTACTTC. This codes for CASSERQGPWDEQYF.

The V and J genes are TRBV7-9 and TRBJ1-4, with a weak D call TRBD1 (5 bases). Germline V gives CDR1 SEHNR, CDR2 FQNEAQ (reference sequence). V was shortened by 0 bases and J by 1 base, with 12 bases between the two germline ends. CDR3 length: 17 residues. CDR3 protein: CASSLARPGLTNEKLFF. DNA of the CDR3: TGTGCCAGCAGCTTAGCGCGCCCAGGGTTAACTAATGAAAAACTGTTTTTT.

The V gene is TRBV5-1, the J gene TRBJ2-2; 7 bases line up with TRBD2. CDR1 SGHRS and CDR2 YFSETQ come from the germline V gene. The CDR3 length is 15 residues. The V and J ends lost 3 bases and 5 bases, in that order; junction bases with no gene match: 7. The CDR3 region has the DNA TGCGCCAGCAGCTCCCCGGGAGGACGAACCGGGGAGCTGTTTTTT. It yields the protein CASSSPGGRTGELFF.

The sample holds one count of this clone. The chain combines TRBV18 with TRBJ1-3, with no clear D. This CDR3 has 16 residues. The ends were cut back, 6 bases at V and 0 bases at J, with 15 bases in the middle. Germline-derived CDR1 and CDR2 are KGHSH and LQKENI. CDR3 sequence (DNA): TGTGCCAGCTCTACCACCACCGGGAGCTCTGGAAACACCATATATTTT. It yields the protein CASSTTTGSSGNTIYF.

To note about this clone: One junction end disagrees with the germline gene, perhaps due to a read error. The chain has TRBV7-9 and TRBJ2-5; D is possibly TRBD2 (6 bases). The CDR3 totals 14 residues. Germline V gives CDR1 SEHNR, CDR2 FQNEAQ (reference sequence). CDR3 sequence (DNA): TGTGCCAGCGGCTTAGACGGGGGCCAAGAGACCCAGTACTTC. Protein sequence: CASGLDGGQETQYF.

V gene TRBV6-5 combines with J gene TRBJ1-2, with D possibly being TRBD1 (5 bases). The CDR3 consists of 15 residues. The ends were cut back, 4 bases at V and 1 base at J, with 13 bases in the middle. The germline V gene has CDR1 MNHEY and CDR2 SVGAGI. The CDR3 sequence: CASSSFDSHNYGYTF. As DNA, the CDR3 is TGTGCCAGCAGTTCCTTCGACAGCCATAACTATGGCTACACCTTC.